Reported below is one TCR beta chain. Profiling relied on immunoSEQ multiplex PCR, and the TCRdb table lists in-frame clones only, not all of them. Here the sample spans fewer than 250,000 clones, roughly nine tenths being singletons. The sample belongs to a study of blood T cell repertoires in COVID-19. Study in general: Specimens from acute and convalescent COVID-19 originated in the United States, Italy and Spain. In each case, the material was cDNA or gDNA derived from T cells, B-cell-depleted T cells, or PBMCs.

This CDR3 comprises 16 residues. Between the trimmed V and J ends, which lost 0 bases and 0 bases, there was a span of 12 bases. Germline V gene lookup returns CDR1 MNHEY and CDR2 SVGAGI. The sequenced sample consisted of peripheral blood. The sequence derives from a man aged 40-49 years with acute or convalescent COVID-19. This chain connects TRBV6-5 to TRBJ2-7, with a possible D match to TRBD2 (6 bases). The CDR3 region has the DNA TGTGCCAGCAGTTACTCCGGGACTGTAAGCTCCTACGAGCAGTACTTC. Translated: CASSYSGTVSSYEQYF.